This TCR beta chain was identified in a study of T cells in Graves' hyperthyroidism and ophthalmopathy. Template material for amplifying TCR beta CDR3 regions consisted of RNA transcripts. Carried out on the TCR CDR3, a first-round RT-PCR used the HTBI primer set. TCRdb recomputed calls from the multiplex PCR reads with MiXCR, one row per CDR3 protein. Of around 760,000 distinct CDR3 sequences in the sample, about a third were seen once. This CDR3 region has 17 residues. In germline, CDR1 is SGHRS, CDR2 YFSETQ. This clonotype was observed a few times. Germline and junction disagree at one end, which may indicate a read error.

Material: blood. The receptor was isolated from a woman aged 40 to 50 with Graves' hyperthyroidism. This chain links TRBV5-1 with TRBJ1-2; D unresolved. CDR3 amino acids: CASSPPPSKGNSYGYTF. CDR3 DNA sequence: TGTGCCAGCAGCCCACCACCCTCGAAAGGAAACTCCTATGGCTACACCTTC.